Listed here is a single TCR beta chain. TCRdb's copy holds only in-frame clones and misses some; the assay was immunoSEQ multiplex PCR. The sample totals approximately 190,000 clones. This sample was taken from a study of control samples from healthy donors and cancer patients. The germline V gene has CDR1 LNHDA and CDR2 SQIVND (reference sequence). The V gene lost 5 bases and the J gene lost 2 bases, with 6 bases spanning the gap. CDR3 size: 12 residues. This receptor was taken from a woman aged 25 to 39 in good health. V usage is TRBV19 and J usage is TRBJ1-1; no firm D call. Material: blood. CDR3 sequence (DNA): TGTGCCAGTAGTGGTTACAACACTGAAGCTTTCTTT. Its protein is CASSGYNTEAFF.